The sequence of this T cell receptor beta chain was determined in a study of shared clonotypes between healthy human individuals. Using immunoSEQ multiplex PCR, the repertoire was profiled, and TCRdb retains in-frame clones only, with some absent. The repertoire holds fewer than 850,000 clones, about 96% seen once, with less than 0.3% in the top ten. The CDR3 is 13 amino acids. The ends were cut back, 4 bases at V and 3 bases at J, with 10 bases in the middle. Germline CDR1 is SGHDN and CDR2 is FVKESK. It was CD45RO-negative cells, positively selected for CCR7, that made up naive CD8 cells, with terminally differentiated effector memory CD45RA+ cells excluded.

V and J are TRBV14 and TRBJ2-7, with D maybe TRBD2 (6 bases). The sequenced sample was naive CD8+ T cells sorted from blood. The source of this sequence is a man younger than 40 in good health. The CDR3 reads CASSPNSGYEQYF. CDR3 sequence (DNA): TGTGCCAGCAGCCCGAATAGCGGCTACGAGCAGTACTTC. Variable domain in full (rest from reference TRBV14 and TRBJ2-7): EAGVTQFPSHSVIEKGQTVTLRCDPISGHDNLYWYRRVMGKEIKFLLHFVKESKQDESGMPNNRFLAERTGGTYSTLKVQPAELEDSGVYFCASSPNSGYEQYFGPGTRLTVT.